These 24 T cell receptor beta chains were sequenced from one sample in a study of T cells in Graves' hyperthyroidism and ophthalmopathy. The TCR beta CDR3 regions underwent amplification using RNA transcripts as the source. During a first-round RT-PCR of the TCR CDR3, the HTBI primer set was used. TCRdb recomputed calls from the multiplex PCR reads with MiXCR, one row per CDR3 protein. The sample shows about 380,000 distinct CDR3 sequences, 13% of them seen only once. The material sequenced was blood. Source of these receptors: a man between 25 and 39 years old with Graves' hyperthyroidism that later progressed to Graves' ophthalmopathy.

This clonotype was seen only a few times. The chain combines TRBV5-4 with TRBJ2-2, with 7 bases that match TRBD2. The CDR3 length is 15 residues. J gave up 4 bases and V 4 bases, and 7 bases lay outside the gene matches. Germline CDR1 and CDR2: SGHNT and YYREEE (reference sequence). The CDR3 loop is CASSGTTVGTGELFF. The CDR3 nucleotides are TGTGCCAGCAGCGGGACTACCGTAGGCACCGGGGAGCTGTTTTTT. Supplemented by reference TRBV5-4 and TRBJ2-2, the full variable domain reads ETGVTQSPTHLIKTRGQQVTLRCSSQSGHNTVSWYQQALGQGPQFIFQYYREEENGRGNFPPRFSGLQFPNYSSELNVNALELDDSALYLCASSGTTVGTGELFFGEGSRLTVL.

This clonotype has ten or more counts. V and J are TRBV9 and TRBJ2-7; D not certain. Trimming took off 0 bases at V and 0 bases at J, with 7 bases between the two ends. Germline CDR1 reads SGDLS; CDR2 reads YYNGEE. This CDR3 has 14 amino acids. This CDR3 reads CASSVGVGSYEQYF. The DNA for the CDR3 is TGTGCCAGCAGCGTAGGTGTCGGCTCCTACGAGCAGTACTTC.

This clonotype was counted many times. This sequence joins TRBV5-1 and TRBJ2-3, with D unresolved. With 2 bases removed from V and 4 bases from J, the gap between germline ends came to 17 bases. The CDR3 runs to 16 residues. Germline values: CDR1 SGHRS, CDR2 YFSETQ. The CDR3 loop is CASSLNGNPPPDTQYF. In nucleotides, the CDR3 is TGCGCCAGCAGCTTAAACGGCAACCCCCCCCCAGATACGCAGTATTTT.

This clonotype was recorded many times. The chain employs TRBV6-1 and TRBJ2-7; 7 bases line up with TRBD1. Trimming cost V 6 bases and J 4 bases; bases outside gene matches: 6. The CDR3 is made up of 13 amino acids. The V gene's germline CDR1 is MNHNS and CDR2 SASEGT. CDR3 bases: TGTGCCAGCAGGGCCGGGACAGCGTACGAGCAGTACTTC. This gives the protein CASRAGTAYEQYF.

There are a few counts of this clonotype. The chain combines TRBV7-9 with TRBJ2-1, with TRBD1 matching 8 bases. The V gene's germline CDR1 is SEHNR and CDR2 FQNEAQ (reference sequence). Trimming at V came to 4 bases and at J to 0 bases, leaving 8 bases not matched to a gene. This CDR3 is built from 17 residues. CDR3 residues: CASSSPGQGNSYNEQFF. The CDR3 region has the DNA TGTGCCAGCAGCTCGCCCGGACAGGGTAACTCCTACAATGAGCAGTTCTTC.

The chain combines TRBV5-1 with TRBJ1-1; TRBD1 aligns across 7 bases. The CDR3 totals 15 residues. The J segment lost 0 bases and the V segment lost 7 bases, leaving 9 bases of the junction unmatched. CDR1 is SGHRS, CDR2 YFSETQ, per germline. The DNA of the CDR3 is TGCGCCAGCCAAGAAGACAGGGCCTTGAACACTGAAGCTTTCTTT. Amino acid sequence: CASQEDRALNTEAFF.

This clonotype came up a few times. The rearrangement links TRBV6-5 to TRBJ2-3, with a tentative D call TRBD2 (6 bases). Germline V gives CDR1 MNHEY, CDR2 SVGAGI. The ends were cut back, 4 bases at V and 6 bases at J, with 11 bases in the middle. The CDR3 length is 13 residues. In DNA, the CDR3 is TGTGCCAGCAGTTGGGACGGAGGGGATACGCAGTATTTT. Its protein product is CASSWDGGDTQYF.

This clonotype has a count of ten or more. The CDR3 spells CASSLRGWYEQYF. DNA for the CDR3: TGTGCCAGCAGCTTACGGGGTTGGTACGAGCAGTACTTC. The rearrangement joins TRBV7-9 to TRBJ2-7; the D gene is possibly TRBD2 (5 bases). Trimming stripped 2 bases from V and 4 bases from J, with 9 bases between. The CDR3 consists of 13 residues. Germline V lookup: CDR1 SEHNR, CDR2 FQNEAQ (reference sequence).

This clonotype was counted at least ten times. In nucleotides, the CDR3 is TGTGCCAGCAGTCGACCCGATGGTGTTGAGCAGTTCTTC. This encodes CASSRPDGVEQFF. The gene calls are TRBV6-1 and TRBJ2-1, with D uncertain. Trimming took 5 bases from V and 9 from J, leaving 14 bases between them. Per germline, CDR1 MNHNS and CDR2 SASEGT. The CDR3 runs 13 residues.

Ten or more counts support this clonotype. V usage is TRBV7-6 and J usage is TRBJ1-1; TRBD1 matches at 8 bases. The CDR3 totals 15 residues. Losses at the gene ends were 1 base for V and 3 bases for J; bases not matched to a gene: 4. Germline values: CDR1 SGHVS, CDR2 FNYEAQ. The chain's CDR3 is CASSLGTGPYTEAFF. In nucleotides, the CDR3 is TGTGCCAGCAGCTTAGGGACAGGGCCGTACACTGAAGCTTTCTTT.

This chain uses TRBV19 with TRBJ1-6; 8 bases are a match to TRBD1. This CDR3 spans 14 amino acids. After removal of 8 bases from V and 9 bases from J, the junction contained 9 bases not matched to a gene. In germline, CDR1 is LNHDA, CDR2 SQIVND (reference sequence). The CDR3 region has the DNA TGTGCCAGTTGGGCAGGACAGGGCCCTTCACCCCTCCACTTT. This sequence encodes CASWAGQGPSPLHF.

This clonotype was seen repeatedly, ten times or more. The chain uses TRBV2 and TRBJ2-5; tentative D call: TRBD1 (6 bases). The V gene lost 5 bases and the J gene lost 1 base, with 11 bases spanning the gap. The CDR3 has 14 amino acids. Germline values: CDR1 SNHLY, CDR2 FYNNEI. The CDR3 sequence is CASSNGQIQETQYF. CDR3 nucleotides: TGTGCCAGCAGTAATGGACAGATCCAAGAGACCCAGTACTTC.

The rearrangement uses TRBV5-1 and TRBJ1-1; D might be TRBD1 (5 bases). From germline, CDR1 is SGHRS and CDR2 YFSETQ. V lost 4 bases and J 1 base, leaving 14 bases between the germline ends. The CDR3 covers 15 residues. Here the CDR3 DNA reads TGCGCCAGCAGCACCCCCGGGACGGGGAACACTGAAGCTTTCTTT. The encoded protein is CASSTPGTGNTEAFF.

This clonotype was seen ten or more times. This chain connects TRBV7-2 to TRBJ2-1; 10 nucleotides match TRBD2. The V and J ends lost 3 bases and 3 bases, in that order; junction bases with no gene match: 5. CDR1 SGHTA and CDR2 FQGNSA come from the germline V gene. The CDR3 consists of 16 residues. The CDR3 spells CASSFAGLASYNEQFF. CDR3 DNA: TGTGCCAGCAGCTTTGCGGGACTAGCGAGCTACAATGAGCAGTTCTTC.

There are many counts of this clonotype. V gene TRBV30 combines with J gene TRBJ2-7; 7 positions match TRBD1. CDR3 size: 12 residues. Germline values: CDR1 GTSNPN, CDR2 SVGIG (reference sequence). Trimming removed 0 bases from V and 6 bases from J; junction bases left unmatched: 2. The CDR3 loop reads CAWSVSGGEQYF. The CDR3, as DNA: TGTGCCTGGAGTGTATCAGGGGGCGAGCAGTACTTC.

This clonotype came up many times. J is TRBJ2-1 and V is TRBV5-1; D gene uncertain. This CDR3 has 17 amino acids. Trimming stripped 4 bases from V and 9 bases from J, with 26 bases between. CDR1 is SGHRS, CDR2 YFSETQ, per germline. The CDR3 DNA reads as TGCGCCAGCAGCGAGAGAGGTTCGGGCCGACGAGTGGCTGAGCAGTTCTTC. This encodes CASSERGSGRRVAEQFF.

In this sample, this clonotype turned up many times. The chain links TRBV9 to TRBJ2-3, with D unclear. The CDR3 totals 13 residues. V dropped 2 bases and J dropped 0 bases, with 4 bases sitting between them. Germline V gene data show CDR1 as SGDLS and CDR2 as YYNGEE. Here the CDR3 DNA reads TGTGCCAGCAGCGTTGGCAGCACAGATACGCAGTATTTT. As protein: CASSVGSTDTQYF.

The rearrangement links TRBV9 to TRBJ2-3; 8 positions match TRBD1. Germline assignment: CDR1 SGDLS and CDR2 YYNGEE. V lost 4 bases to trimming and J lost 2 bases; unmatched junction nucleotides: 6. CDR3 size: 15 residues. CDR3 protein: CASSQTGANTDTQYF. Here the CDR3 DNA reads TGTGCCAGCAGCCAGACAGGGGCAAACACAGATACGCAGTATTTT.

This clonotype has a count of ten or more. This rearrangement joins TRBV28 to TRBJ2-5, with D tentatively TRBD2 (5 bases). There are 14 residues in the CDR3. Germline V CDR1 and CDR2: MDHEN, SYDVKM. Trimming took 2 bases from V and 1 from J, leaving 8 bases between them. The CDR3 protein is CASSLRRGQETQYF. CDR3 nucleotide sequence: TGTGCCAGCAGTTTAAGACGGGGCCAAGAGACCCAGTACTTC.

The chain carries TRBV7-3 and TRBJ2-3; the D is unclear. Germline lookup yields CDR1 SGHTA and CDR2 FQGTGA. V lost 1 base, J lost 2 bases, and 10 bases lay in between. The CDR3 covers 15 residues. This CDR3 reads CASSLIRSDTDTQYF. In nucleotides, the CDR3 is TGTGCCAGCAGCTTAATACGGAGCGACACAGATACGCAGTATTTT.

This clonotype was seen only a few times. This sequence joins TRBV12-3 or TRBV12-4 and TRBJ2-3; 9 nucleotides align to TRBD1. CDR3 length: 15 amino acids. V dropped 6 bases and J dropped 5; count of bases not matched to a gene: 9. The CDR3 loop is CASSSRTGAGDTQYF. Here the CDR3 DNA reads TGTGCCAGCAGCAGCCGGACAGGGGCTGGAGATACGCAGTATTTT.

This clonotype was counted at least ten times. The chain joins TRBV27 to TRBJ1-4; TRBD1 agrees at 8 bases. The V segment lost 6 bases and the J segment 7 bases; nucleotides outside the gene matches: 7. Germline CDR1 MNHEY, CDR2 SMNVEV (reference sequence). The CDR3 is 14 amino acids. DNA for the CDR3: TGTGCCAGCAGCAACAGGGGGTCGGGTGAAAAACTGTTTTTT. The encoded protein is CASSNRGSGEKLFF.

This clonotype was counted ten times or more. The gene calls are TRBV30 and TRBJ2-1; 9 bases are shared with TRBD1. CDR3 length: 13 residues. Germline CDR1 reads GTSNPN; CDR2 reads SVGIG (reference sequence). After removal of 7 bases from V and 4 bases from J, the junction contained 5 bases not matched to a gene. CDR3 nucleotides: TGTGCCTACCGGGACAGGGAATACAATGAGCAGTTCTTC. This encodes CAYRDREYNEQFF.

This clonotype turned up a few times. This rearrangement joins TRBV19 to TRBJ2-2, with 9 positions matching TRBD2. Per germline, CDR1 LNHDA and CDR2 SQIVND (reference sequence). V lost 5 bases to trimming and J lost 8 bases; unmatched junction nucleotides: 12. The CDR3 sequence is 16 residues long. CDR3 in amino acids: CASSGFSGGRAGELFF. The CDR3 DNA follows: TGTGCCAGTAGTGGGTTTAGCGGGGGCCGCGCGGGGGAGCTGTTTTTT. Supplemented by reference TRBV19 and TRBJ2-2, the full variable domain reads DGGITQSPKYLFRKEGQNVTLSCEQNLNHDAMYWYRQDPGQGLRLIYYSQIVNDFQKGDIAEGYSVSREKKESFPLTVTSAQKNPTAFYLCASSGFSGGRAGELFFGEGSRLTVL.